What follows are 3 T cell receptor beta chains derived from one specimen sequenced in a study of T-cell reconstitution after alpha-beta-depleted transplantation in children. Unique molecular identifiers were incorporated into the prepared TCRbeta library. TCRdb reanalysed the PCR reads using MiXCR and keeps one entry per CDR3 protein. This table holds fewer than 550,000 distinct CDR3 sequences, over 10% found once. This material consisted of PBMCs, mostly from graft donor cells, taken 180 days after TCRalphabeta/CD19-depleted stem cell transplant. Source of these receptors: a female patient aged 2-9 years who had a stem cell transplant for aplastic anemia, so the T cells may come from the graft donor.

This chain links TRBV12-3 or TRBV12-4 with TRBJ1-2; TRBD1 aligns across 8 bases. The CDR3 has 12 amino acids. The trim removed 6 bases at V and 6 bases at J, leaving 3 bases unmatched. CDR3 DNA sequence: TGTGCCAGCAGAGGCAGGGGGCATGGCTACACCTTC. It specifies CASRGRGHGYTF.

In this sample, this clonotype turned up a few times. This chain uses TRBV5-1 with TRBJ2-1; 7 nucleotides line up with TRBD2. Per the germline V gene, CDR1 is SGHRS and CDR2 is YFSETQ. J lost 3 bases, V lost 0 bases, and 6 bases had no gene match. CDR3 length equals 16 residues. The CDR3 reads CASSLAGTIIYNEQFF. The CDR3 DNA reads TGCGCCAGCAGCTTGGCAGGGACTATAATCTACAATGAGCAGTTCTTC.

This clonotype was counted only a few times. The V call is TRBV7-9, the J call TRBJ2-2, with D unresolved. V lost 5 bases, J lost 6 bases, and 13 bases lay in between. The CDR3 runs 14 residues. Germline V CDR1 and CDR2: SEHNR, FQNEAQ (reference sequence). The CDR3 DNA reads as TGTGCCAGCAGCGAACGCATGCGGCCCGGGGAGCTGTTTTTT. Its translation: CASSERMRPGELFF.